This T cell receptor (beta chain) was recovered during a study of tumor-infiltrating lymphocytes in localized non-small cell lung cancer. Study-wide context: The cohort mixed smokers and never-smokers, several histologies, and some post-neoadjuvant-chemotherapy samples. Resected tumor was paired with non-adjacent uninvolved lung from the same patient.

Assay used: immunoSEQ multiplex PCR; TCRdb lists only in-frame clones, some missing. The sample consists of 12,000 or so clones, 60% to 85% of them appearing once. Study-level results: Higher tumor T cell infiltration than in uninvolved lung was supported by TCRbeta sequencing.

Details on this clone: Its specificity is not known.

The junction had 26 bases not matched to a gene; V was cut back by 5 bases and J by 0 bases. Germline V lookup: CDR1 MDHEN, CDR2 SYDVKM. The CDR3 has 23 amino acids. The sequence came from a human donor with non-small cell lung cancer. Sequenced sample: lung tumor tissue. This chain connects TRBV28 to TRBJ2-1; 9 bases are a match to TRBD2. CDR3 bases: TGTGCCAGCAGTCCATCGGGTTTTGCGTGGCCTAGCGGGAATTGGGGCTCCTACAATGAGCAGTTCTTC. Translating gives CASSPSGFAWPSGNWGSYNEQFF.